Included here is one TCR beta chain sequence, with context. Its target is unknown. This specimen belongs to a study of blood T cells in healthy people across ages. The V gene lost 1 base and the J gene lost 8 bases, with 11 bases spanning the gap. Germline lookup yields CDR1 LGHDT and CDR2 YNNKEL (reference sequence). The CDR3 is 13 amino acids. Per sample, no less than 5 micrograms of total RNA were extracted. Next came a second PCR, run for about 7 to 12 cycles, which used a sample-barcoded 5' primer along with a J-beta primer mix. Tagging of each cDNA molecule was performed by a template-switch adaptor with 12 random nucleotides. MiXCR, applied by TCRdb to the 5' RACE reads, yields one record per CDR3 protein. Among hundreds of thousands of distinct CDR3 sequences listed, around 45% were seen once. Study results and limitations: Diversity figures derived from one million T cells were judged to underestimate the true value. Expanded clonotype changes were possibly confounded by unknown donor CMV status.

The sample comprised blood. This clonotype originated in a woman aged 55-75 years in good health. The rearrangement joins TRBV3-1 to TRBJ1-2; perhaps TRBD1 as D (5 bases). In DNA form, the CDR3 reads TGTGCCAGCAGCCAAGTGGCAGGGAAGGGCTACACCTTC. Its protein product is CASSQVAGKGYTF.